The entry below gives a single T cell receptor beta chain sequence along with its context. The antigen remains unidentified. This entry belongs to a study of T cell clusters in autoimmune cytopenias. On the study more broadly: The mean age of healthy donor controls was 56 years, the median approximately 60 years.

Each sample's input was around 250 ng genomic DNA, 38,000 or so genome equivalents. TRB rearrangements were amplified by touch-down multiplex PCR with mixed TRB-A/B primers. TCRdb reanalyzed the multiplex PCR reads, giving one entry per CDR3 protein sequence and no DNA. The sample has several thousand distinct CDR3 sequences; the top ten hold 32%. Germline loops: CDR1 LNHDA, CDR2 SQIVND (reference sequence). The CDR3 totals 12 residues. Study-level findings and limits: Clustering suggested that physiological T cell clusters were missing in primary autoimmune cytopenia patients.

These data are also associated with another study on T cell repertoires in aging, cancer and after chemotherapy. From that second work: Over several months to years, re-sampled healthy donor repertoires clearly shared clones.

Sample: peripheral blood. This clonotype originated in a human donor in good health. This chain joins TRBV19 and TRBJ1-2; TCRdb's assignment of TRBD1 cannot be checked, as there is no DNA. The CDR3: CASSPRPYGYTF.